The clone carrying this T cell receptor (beta chain) was observed a handful of times. Its antigen is unidentified. The CDR3 runs 14 residues. CDR1 SGHAT and CDR2 FQDESV come from the germline V gene (reference sequence). V dropped 5 bases and J dropped 5; count of bases not matched to a gene: 5. From CD4+ cells came CD45RA+ naive and CD45RA-negative memory subsets. These data come from a study of shared clonotypes between healthy human individuals. Study-wide results and caveats: Donor clonotype sharing was expected to depend on sequencing depth.

Using immunoSEQ multiplex PCR, the repertoire was profiled, and TCRdb retains in-frame clones only, with some absent. The sample yields a few million clones, 85% to 95% seen once. The TCR originated in a man between 18 and 35 years old in good health. Some clones in this sample may be carry-over from other donors' samples. The sample was naive CD4+ T cells from PBMCs. Subset specified: CD45RA+ positively selected. V and J are TRBV11-1 and TRBJ1-1; 10 nucleotides match TRBD1. CDR3: CASSAGQGVTEAFF. The DNA of the CDR3 is TGTGCCAGCAGCGCTGGACAGGGGGTGACTGAAGCTTTCTTT.